The rows below give T cell receptor beta chains drawn from one sample of a study of shared clonotypes between healthy human individuals. Repertoires were generated with immunoSEQ multiplex PCR, while TCRdb's copy carries only in-frame clones and drops some. The table records about 510,000 clones, less than 85% of them present only once. The sequencing input was PBMCs. Source of these receptors: a woman aged 40 to 50 in good health. Some clones in this sample may be carry-over from other donors' samples. Both conserved end residues are part of each CDR3. The D gene is left open where the match is weak. For some rows the clone size is stated as once, few or many, or as a class when expanded; others skip it.

TRBV28	NA	NA	TRBJ1-1	TGTGCCAGCACACCAGCGGGGGGCACTGAAGCTTTCTTT	CASTPAGGTEAFF
TRBV19	TRBD2	once	TRBJ2-6	TGTGCCAGTAGTGGACTAGCGGGAGTTGGGGCCAACGTCCTGACTTTC	CASSGLAGVGANVLTF
TRBV2	NA	NA	TRBJ1-1	TGTGCCAGCAGCCCTGGGATGAACACTGAAGCTTTCTTT	CASSPGMNTEAFF
TRBV4-3	NA	NA	TRBJ1-4	TGCGCCAGCAGCCGAGGTGAAAAACTGTTTTTT	CASSRGEKLFF
TRBV6-5	TRBD2	NA	TRBJ2-2	TGTGCCAGCAGTTACTCATCTAGCGGGACCGGGGAGCTGTTTTTT	CASSYSSSGTGELFF
TRBV11-2	NA	NA	TRBJ1-4	TGTGCCAGCAGACGTCCGGGGGTGGGGGATGAAAAACTGTTTTTT	CASRRPGVGDEKLFF
TRBV7-2	NA	NA	TRBJ1-1	TGTGCCAGCAGCTTATTCGGGGAAGGGAACACTGAAGCTTTCTTT	CASSLFGEGNTEAFF
TRBV19	NA	NA	TRBJ1-5	TGTGCCAGTAGTATTACCGGCGGGAATAGCAATCAGCCCCAGCATTTT	CASSITGGNSNQPQHF
TRBV19	NA	NA	TRBJ1-5	TGTGCCAGTACCGACAACTACAATCAGCCCCAGCATTTT	CASTDNYNQPQHF
TRBV11-3	NA	NA	TRBJ2-3	TGTGCCAGCAGCTTGGGAGGAGAAGATACGCAGTATTTT	CASSLGGEDTQYF
TRBV5-1	TRBD2	NA	TRBJ2-2	TGCGCCAGCAGCTTACTAGCGGGAGCCGCCGGGGAGCTGTTTTTT	CASSLLAGAAGELFF
TRBV5-6	NA	NA	TRBJ2-7	TGTGCCAGCAGCTTGGGAGGTGGGAAGCCCTACGAGCAGTACTTC	CASSLGGGKPYEQYF
TRBV25-1	NA	NA	TRBJ2-2	TGTGCCAGCAGTGAAACCGGGACACTCTACCCGGGGGAGCTGTTTTTT	CASSETGTLYPGELFF
TRBV5-1	NA	NA	TRBJ1-1	TGCGCCAGCAGCTTTGGGTCGGGCGCTGAAGCTTTCTTT	CASSFGSGAEAFF
TRBV5-4	TRBD2	NA	TRBJ2-3	TGTGCCAGCAGCCTAAGGACTAGCGCCTCGGAAGATACGCAGTATTTT	CASSLRTSASEDTQYF
TRBV10-3	NA	NA	TRBJ1-2	TGTGCCATCAGTACGCAGGGTATTGGCTACACCTTC	CAISTQGIGYTF
TRBV29-1	TRBD2	NA	TRBJ2-1	TGCAGCGTTGGAGGCGGGAGCTCCTACAATGAGCAGTTCTTC	CSVGGGSSYNEQFF
TRBV6-7	NA	NA	TRBJ2-7	TGTGACGGGACTCTTAGCTCCTACGAGCAGTACTTC	CDGTLSSYEQYF
TRBV7-2	TRBD1	few	TRBJ2-7	TGTGCCAGCAGCTTAGCAGGGACAGGGGGACCCTACGAGCAGTACTTC	CASSLAGTGGPYEQYF
TRBV20-1	NA	NA	TRBJ2-7	TGCAGTGCTAGAGATAGGGCAGAGCAGTACTTC	CSARDRAEQYF
TRBV4-1	TRBD1	NA	TRBJ1-5	TGCGCCAGCGGCGTGACAGGGGGAGGCAATCAGCCCCAGCATTTT	CASGVTGGGNQPQHF
TRBV6-1	NA	NA	TRBJ2-7	TGTGCCAGCAGACCAGGGAGGGGGAGGGCCGACGAGCAGTACTTC	CASRPGRGRADEQYF
TRBV19	TRBD1	NA	TRBJ1-4	TGTGCCACTCGGGACAGGCTAAATGAAAAACTGTTTTTT	CATRDRLNEKLFF
TRBV5-1	TRBD2	NA	TRBJ2-5	TGCGCCAGCAGCTCGGGTGAGCGGGACGTGGAGACCCAGTACTTC	CASSSGERDVETQYF
TRBV5-1	NA	NA	TRBJ2-5	TGCGCCAGCAGCTTGCAAGGGTTGGGGTACCAAGAGACCCAGTACTTC	CASSLQGLGYQETQYF
TRBV15	TRBD2	NA	TRBJ2-1	TGTGCCACCAGCAGACCTGGGAGGGGACTAGCGGGATTAGAGCAGTTCTTC	CATSRPGRGLAGLEQFF
TRBV7-9	NA	NA	TRBJ2-1	TGTGCCAGCAGCTTAGGACCTAGCGCCAATGAGCAGTTCTTC	CASSLGPSANEQFF
TRBV5-8	NA	NA	TRBJ2-2	TGTGCCAGCAGCTTGGGGACCAGGGCTAACACCGGGGAGCTGTTTTTT	CASSLGTRANTGELFF
TRBV2	TRBD1	few	TRBJ1-2	TGTGCCAGCAGATATGGGGACAGTTTGTATGGCTACACCTTC	CASRYGDSLYGYTF
TRBV11-3	TRBD2	NA	TRBJ2-1	TGTGCCAGCAGCTTCACCTCGGGACTAGCGGGAGAATCCTACAATGAGCAGTTCTTC	CASSFTSGLAGESYNEQFF
TRBV11-2	TRBD2	NA	TRBJ2-3	TGTGCCAGCAGTTCACTAGCGGTTACGACAGATACGCAGTATTTT	CASSSLAVTTDTQYF
TRBV29-1	TRBD1	NA	TRBJ1-1	TGCAGCGTTTGGGGCGCCGGGACAGATTCCCACTACACTGAAGCTTTCTTT	CSVWGAGTDSHYTEAFF
TRBV18	TRBD1	NA	TRBJ2-5	TGTGCCAGCTCACTAAACGCGGGACAGGGGGGAGAGACCCAGTACTTC	CASSLNAGQGGETQYF
TRBV6-5	TRBD2	NA	TRBJ2-3	TGTGCCAGCAGTCTAGCGGGAGTAAGGGATACGCAGTATTTT	CASSLAGVRDTQYF
TRBV6-5	NA	NA	TRBJ2-7	TGTGCCAGCAGTTACCTTAGCAGTTCGACTACCTACGAGCAGTACTTC	CASSYLSSSTTYEQYF
TRBV28	NA	NA	TRBJ1-2	TGTGCCAGCAGGCTCCCGACACCGAACTATGGCTACACCTTC	CASRLPTPNYGYTF
TRBV6-1	NA	NA	TRBJ2-3	TGTGCCAGCAGTGAATGGGAAGGAACTAGCACAGATACGCAGTATTTT	CASSEWEGTSTDTQYF
TRBV27	NA	NA	TRBJ2-2	TGTGCCAGCAGCTCTCAAAACACCGGGGAGCTGTTTTTT	CASSSQNTGELFF
TRBV5-4	NA	NA	TRBJ2-5	TGTGCCAGCAGCTTGGGGGGACCACAGCTCGGACAGACCCAGTACTTC	CASSLGGPQLGQTQYF
TRBV5-1	NA	NA	TRBJ1-3	TGCGCCAGCAGCTTGGGATACGGGGGCTCTGGAAACACCATATATTTT	CASSLGYGGSGNTIYF
TRBV7-9	NA	NA	TRBJ1-1	TGTGCCAGCAGCTTAGTTGTGGCGGCTGAAGCTTTCTTT	CASSLVVAAEAFF
TRBV9	NA	NA	TRBJ2-7	TGTGCCAGCAGCGTACGGGCCGGGAGTAACTACGAGCAGTACTTC	CASSVRAGSNYEQYF
TRBV5-1	TRBD1	few	TRBJ1-2	TGCGCCAGCAGATCCGGGACAGGGGAGGACTACACCTTC	CASRSGTGEDYTF
TRBV6-1	TRBD2	NA	TRBJ2-7	TGTGCCAGCAGCTCCCGAGCGGGAGCCCCCTACGAGCAGTACTTC	CASSSRAGAPYEQYF
TRBV4-3	NA	few	TRBJ1-1	TGCGCCAGCAGCCTACAGATGGGCACTGAAGCTTTCTTT	CASSLQMGTEAFF
TRBV28	NA	NA	TRBJ2-7	TGTGCCAGCAGTTTAGCGGGAAGCTCCTACGAGCAGTACTTC	CASSLAGSSYEQYF
TRBV5-1	NA	NA	TRBJ2-1	TGCGCCAGCAGCTTGGGAGGGATTAATGAGCAGTTCTTC	CASSLGGINEQFF